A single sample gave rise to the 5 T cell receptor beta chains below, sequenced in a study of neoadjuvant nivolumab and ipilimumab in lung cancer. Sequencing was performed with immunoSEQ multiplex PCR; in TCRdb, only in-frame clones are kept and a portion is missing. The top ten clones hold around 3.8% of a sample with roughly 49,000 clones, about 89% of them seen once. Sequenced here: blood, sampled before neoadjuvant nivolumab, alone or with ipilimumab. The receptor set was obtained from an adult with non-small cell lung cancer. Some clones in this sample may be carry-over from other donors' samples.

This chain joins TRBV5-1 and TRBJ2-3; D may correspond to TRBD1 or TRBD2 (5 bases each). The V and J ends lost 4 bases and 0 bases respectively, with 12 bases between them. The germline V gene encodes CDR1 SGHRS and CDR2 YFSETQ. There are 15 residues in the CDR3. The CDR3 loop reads CASSPRGSSTDTQYF. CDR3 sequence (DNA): TGCGCCAGCAGCCCCCGGGGCAGTAGCACAGATACGCAGTATTTT.

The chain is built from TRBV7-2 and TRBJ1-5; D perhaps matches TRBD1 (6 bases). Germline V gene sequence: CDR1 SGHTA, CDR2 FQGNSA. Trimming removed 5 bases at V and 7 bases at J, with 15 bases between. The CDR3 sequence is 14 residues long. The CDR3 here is CASSPEGGGQPQHF. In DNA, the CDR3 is TGTGCCAGCAGCCCTGAGGGGGGAGGGCAGCCCCAGCATTTT.

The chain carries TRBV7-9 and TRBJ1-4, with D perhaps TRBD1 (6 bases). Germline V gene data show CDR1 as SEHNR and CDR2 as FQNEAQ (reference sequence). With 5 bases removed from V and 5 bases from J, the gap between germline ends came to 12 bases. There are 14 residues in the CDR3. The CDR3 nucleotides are TGTGCCAGCAGCCAACCAGGGGACAATGAAAAACTGTTTTTT. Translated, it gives CASSQPGDNEKLFF.

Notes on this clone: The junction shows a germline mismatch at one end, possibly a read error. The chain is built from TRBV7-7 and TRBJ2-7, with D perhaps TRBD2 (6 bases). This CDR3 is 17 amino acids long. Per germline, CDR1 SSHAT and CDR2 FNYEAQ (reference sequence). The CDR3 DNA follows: TGTGCTAGCAGCTTAGCCTGGAGCCCTAGCGAGTCCTACGAGCAGTACTTC. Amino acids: CASSLAWSPSESYEQYF.

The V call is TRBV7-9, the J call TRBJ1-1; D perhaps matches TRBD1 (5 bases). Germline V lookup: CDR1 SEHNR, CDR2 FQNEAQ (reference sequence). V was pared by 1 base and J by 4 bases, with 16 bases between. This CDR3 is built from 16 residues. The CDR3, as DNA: TGTGCCAGCAGCTTAGATGAAGGTTGGGGACCCACTGAAGCTTTCTTT. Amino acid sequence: CASSLDEGWGPTEAFF.